The 19 T cell receptor beta chains presented below share a single source sample, sequenced in a study of OX40 agonist ivuxolimab in advanced cancers. TCRdb's copy holds only in-frame clones and misses some; the assay was immunoSEQ multiplex PCR. The repertoire holds about 50,000 clones, with approximately 92% as singletons. Sequenced here: CD4+ or CD8+ T cells sorted from blood, sampled in a trial of the OX40 agonist ivuxolimab. The receptors were sampled from an adult with an advanced solid tumor such as melanoma, head and neck, liver or kidney cancer.

This clone has only one observation. The chain has TRBV7-6 and TRBJ2-7; 8 bases agree with TRBD2. The V gene end was trimmed by 1 base and the J gene end by 5 bases; junction bases not matched to a gene: 4. Germline loops: CDR1 SGHVS, CDR2 FNYEAQ. This CDR3 is 14 amino acids long. This CDR3 is CASSLGPAGDEQYF. CDR3 sequence (DNA): TGTGCCAGCAGCTTAGGCCCAGCGGGAGACGAGCAGTACTTC. Based on the CDR3 plus reference TRBV7-6 and TRBJ2-7, the full variable domain is GAGVSQSPRYKVTKRGQDVALRCDPISGHVSLYWYRQALGQGPEFLTYFNYEAQQDKSGLPNDRFSAERPEGSISTLTIQRTEQRDSAMYRCASSLGPAGDEQYFGPGTRLTVT.

The genes are TRBV9 and TRBJ2-1; 10 bases are a match to TRBD2. The length of the CDR3 is 15 residues. The germline V gene has CDR1 SGDLS and CDR2 YYNGEE. V shed 4 bases and J 8 bases; nucleotides not matched to a gene: 9. The CDR3 region is CASSLLAGVNDEQFF. The CDR3 DNA follows: TGTGCCAGCAGCCTCCTAGCGGGAGTAAACGATGAGCAGTTCTTC.

V gene TRBV28 combines with J gene TRBJ2-1, with D possibly being TRBD2 (5 bases). V was clipped by 3 bases and J by 1 base, with 16 bases between them. The CDR3 runs 17 residues. Germline lookup yields CDR1 MDHEN and CDR2 SYDVKM. The CDR3 DNA reads TGTGCCAGCAGTTTTCTTGGCCCAGGAGGATCCTACAATGAGCAGTTCTTC. Protein sequence: CASSFLGPGGSYNEQFF.

For the CDR3, the DNA is TGTGCCAGCAGCCAAGAATCGGGCGAGCAGTACTTC. The encoded protein is CASSQESGEQYF. The chain uses TRBV14 and TRBJ2-7; D gene ambiguous. The CDR3 spans 12 residues. V was cut by 0 bases and J by 6 bases, with 6 bases left in between. Germline V gene lookup returns CDR1 SGHDN and CDR2 FVKESK.

J is TRBJ1-1 and V is TRBV19; D ambiguous. The CDR3 length is 14 residues. With 4 bases removed from V and 5 bases from J, the gap between germline ends came to 14 bases. CDR1 is LNHDA and CDR2 is SQIVND in the germline V gene (reference sequence). CDR3 coding DNA: TGTGCCAGTAGTAGTGGACCCTTGGGGACTGAAGCTTTCTTT. Protein sequence: CASSSGPLGTEAFF.

The rearrangement joins TRBV19 to TRBJ2-2, with D possibly being TRBD2 (5 bases). Looked up from germline, CDR1 is LNHDA and CDR2 is SQIVND (reference sequence). The CDR3 is made up of 14 amino acids. Trimming pared 5 bases from V and 5 bases from J, leaving 12 bases between. CDR3: CASSSHTGTGELFF. The CDR3 region has the DNA TGTGCCAGTAGTTCACATACGGGGACCGGGGAGCTGTTTTTT.

V and J are TRBV30 and TRBJ1-1, with D uncertain. CDR3 size: 12 residues. Trimming removed 0 bases from V and 6 bases from J, with 8 bases in between. Germline V gene data show CDR1 as GTSNPN and CDR2 as SVGIG (reference sequence). The CDR3 reads CAWSVQVAEAFF. CDR3 DNA sequence: TGTGCCTGGAGTGTCCAAGTAGCTGAAGCTTTCTTT.

The V gene is TRBV15, the J gene TRBJ2-7, with 7 bases that match TRBD1. Germline CDR1 reads LNHNV; CDR2 reads YYDKDF (reference sequence). The CDR3 sequence is 15 residues long. V was clipped by 3 bases and J by 2 bases; unmatched bases: 7. The CDR3 sequence is CATSRVWDSAYEQYF. The CDR3 nucleotides are TGTGCCACCAGCAGGGTCTGGGACAGCGCCTACGAGCAGTACTTC.

J is TRBJ2-2 and V is TRBV9; the D gene is possibly TRBD2 (5 bases). The CDR3 covers 15 residues. V lost 0 bases, J lost 4 bases, and 10 bases lay in between. Germline values: CDR1 SGDLS, CDR2 YYNGEE. In DNA form, the CDR3 reads TGTGCCAGCAGCGTAGAGAGCGGTATCACCGGGGAGCTGTTTTTT. It translates to CASSVESGITGELFF.

V gene TRBV5-8 combines with J gene TRBJ1-1; the D is unclear. The CDR3 contains 15 residues. The V gene lost 0 bases and the J gene lost 7 bases, with 16 bases spanning the gap. The germline V gene encodes CDR1 SGHTS and CDR2 YDEGEE. The CDR3 protein is CASSLGVALEFEAFF. The CDR3 DNA is TGTGCCAGCAGCTTGGGAGTAGCGTTGGAATTTGAAGCTTTCTTT.

The V call is TRBV5-6, the J call TRBJ2-7, with 10 bases that match TRBD2. V lost 3 bases, J lost 2 bases, and 8 bases stayed unmatched. CDR1 is SGHDT, CDR2 YYEEEE, per germline. This CDR3 has 16 residues. CDR3 amino acids: CASSSTTSGLPYEQYF. DNA for the CDR3: TGTGCCAGCAGCTCTACGACTAGCGGGCTTCCCTACGAGCAGTACTTC.

The V and J genes are TRBV7-9 and TRBJ2-2; 10 bases are shared with TRBD2. The junction had 8 bases not matched to a gene; V was cut back by 2 bases and J by 5 bases. Germline-derived CDR1 and CDR2 are SEHNR and FQNEAQ (reference sequence). CDR3 length equals 17 residues. The CDR3 here is CASSLPLAGVETGELFF. The CDR3 DNA sequence: TGTGCCAGCAGCTTACCTCTAGCGGGAGTTGAAACCGGGGAGCTGTTTTTT.

The chain employs TRBV28 and TRBJ2-2; no reliable D call. There are 13 residues in the CDR3. The V gene's germline CDR1 is MDHEN and CDR2 SYDVKM. Trimming left V 2 bases short and J 2 bases short, with 3 bases between. The CDR3 DNA is TGTGCCAGCAGTTTAATTAACACCGGGGAGCTGTTTTTT. Its protein is CASSLINTGELFF.

This sequence joins TRBV5-6 and TRBJ2-7, with 8 bases matching TRBD2. Germline V gene lookup returns CDR1 SGHDT and CDR2 YYEEEE. This CDR3 spans 13 amino acids. The J segment lost 3 bases and the V segment lost 4 bases, leaving 3 bases of the junction unmatched. The CDR3 protein is CASSREGSYEQYF. CDR3 DNA sequence: TGTGCCAGCAGCCGGGAGGGTAGCTACGAGCAGTACTTC.

The chain has TRBV4-3 and TRBJ1-3, with D unclear. CDR1 is LGHNA and CDR2 is YSLEER in the germline V gene. The V gene lost 0 bases and the J gene lost 9 bases, with 27 bases spanning the gap. The CDR3 spans 19 residues. The CDR3 protein is CASSQENIALAPESTTIYF. CDR3 coding DNA: TGCGCCAGCAGCCAAGAAAACATAGCCTTGGCCCCAGAATCAACCACCATATATTTT.

The J gene is TRBJ2-7, the V gene TRBV6-6; D possibly corresponds to TRBD1 (6 bases). Germline V lookup: CDR1 MNHNY, CDR2 SVGAGI (reference sequence). This CDR3 has 14 residues. Trimming cost V 1 base and J 5 bases, with 12 bases left between them. In DNA form, the CDR3 reads TGTGCCAGCAGTTACTACCAGGGGTATGACGAGCAGTACTTC. This translates into CASSYYQGYDEQYF.

The rearrangement links TRBV9 to TRBJ2-5, with 14 nucleotides matching TRBD2. Germline CDR1 is SGDLS and CDR2 is YYNGEE. The junction had 0 bases not matched to a gene; V was cut back by 0 bases and J by 5 bases. The CDR3 has 15 amino acids. CDR3 DNA sequence: TGTGCCAGCAGCGTAGGGACTAGCGGGAGGGAGACCCAGTACTTC. Translated, it gives CASSVGTSGRETQYF.

V is TRBV7-2 and J is TRBJ2-7; D might be TRBD2 (6 bases). CDR3 length equals 11 residues. Germline CDR1 is SGHTA and CDR2 is FQGNSA. Trimming removed 5 bases at V and 6 bases at J, with 8 bases between. CDR3 protein: CASSGGGEQYF. CDR3 bases: TGTGCCAGCAGCGGGGGAGGCGAGCAGTACTTC.

J is TRBJ2-1 and V is TRBV7-8, with 11 bases fitting TRBD2. The germline gives CDR1 SGHVS, CDR2 FQNEAQ. V lost 5 bases and J lost 5; bases outside the gene matches: 5. CDR3 length equals 15 residues. Written as DNA, the CDR3 is TGTGCCAGCAGCCCGACTAGCGGGACTAACAATGAGCAGTTCTTC. It encodes CASSPTSGTNNEQFF.